A single sample gave rise to the 26 T cell receptor beta chains below, sequenced in a study of blood T cells in healthy people across ages. A second PCR of 7 to 11 cycles used a sample-barcoded 5' primer and a J-beta primer mix. TCRdb reprocessed the 5' RACE reads with MiXCR, giving one entry per CDR3 protein. The sample holds about 830,000 distinct CDR3 sequences, around two thirds seen once. Sequencing was done on a sample of blood. Every receptor here comes from a man younger than 40 in good health.

This chain connects TRBV7-6 to TRBJ2-3; D is perhaps TRBD2 (5 bases). Germline CDR1 SGHVS, CDR2 FNYEAQ. The CDR3 is 16 residues long. Trimming pared 1 base from V and 0 bases from J, leaving 11 bases between. For the CDR3, the DNA is TGTGCCAGCAGCTTAGATATAGCGTGGAGCACAGATACGCAGTATTTT. This translates into CASSLDIAWSTDTQYF.

The rearrangement links TRBV24-1 to TRBJ2-1; 10 nucleotides align to TRBD2. Germline V CDR1 and CDR2: KGHDR, SFDVKD. The CDR3 is made up of 15 amino acids. The V segment lost 4 bases and the J segment 6 bases; nucleotides outside the gene matches: 5. For the CDR3, the DNA is TGTGCCACCAGTGACTCCCGGACTAGCGGCAATGAGCAGTTCTTC. Its protein product is CATSDSRTSGNEQFF.

The rearrangement links TRBV20-1 to TRBJ2-5; tentatively, D is TRBD1 (6 bases). The end of the DNA aligns better with TRBJ2-7, so the J call may be wrong. This CDR3 has 13 residues. Germline assignment: CDR1 DFQATT and CDR2 SNEGSKA (reference sequence). For the CDR3, the DNA is TGCAGTGCCCCGACAGGAGCTGGTGGCGAGCAGTACTTC. This translates into CSAPTGAGGEQYF.

Notes on this clonotype: This likely comes from a read error, as the CDR3 has no conserved phenylalanine or tryptophan at its end. This sequence joins TRBV19 and TRBJ1-2; TRBD1 matches at 7 bases. The CDR3 loop spans 15 amino acids. Germline V lookup: CDR1 LNHDA, CDR2 SQIVND (reference sequence). Trimming cost V 4 bases and J 4 bases; bases outside gene matches: 9. This chain's CDR3 is CASSTHKDRFYGYTI. For the CDR3, the DNA is TGTGCCAGTAGTACCCACAAGGACAGGTTCTATGGCTACACCATC.

The chain combines TRBV6-1 with TRBJ1-2; 11 bases map to TRBD1. The CDR3 loop spans 17 amino acids. V lost 4 bases and J lost 6; bases outside the gene matches: 13. Germline V gives CDR1 MNHNS, CDR2 SASEGT. In DNA form, the CDR3 reads TGTGCCAGCAGTGCCCCGAATGCGGGACAGGGGGTAGATGGCTACACCTTC. Translated, it gives CASSAPNAGQGVDGYTF.

V is TRBV7-2 and J is TRBJ2-7; no reliable D call. V shed 5 bases and J shed 0 bases, with 17 bases lying between them. CDR1 is SGHTA, CDR2 FQGNSA, per germline. This CDR3 is 16 amino acids long. CDR3 DNA sequence: TGTGCCAGCAGCCTAACTGGTGGCAGGTTCTCCTACGAGCAGTACTTC. Protein: CASSLTGGRFSYEQYF.

V gene TRBV10-3 combines with J gene TRBJ2-1; D might be TRBD1 or TRBD2, each matching 5 bases. Trimming removed 3 bases at V and 14 bases at J, with 14 bases between. The CDR3 spans 12 residues. Germline V CDR1 and CDR2: ENHRY, SYGVKD. CDR3 DNA sequence: TGTGCCATCAGTGATCCGGGGCCTGGGGAGTTCTTC. Translated, it gives CAISDPGPGEFF.

This clonotype was detected ten times or more. The chain links TRBV10-2 to TRBJ1-2; D is ambiguous. The germline gives CDR1 WSHSY, CDR2 SAAADI. Trimming shortened V by 7 bases and J by 3 bases, and 18 bases separated the two germline ends. This CDR3 contains 15 residues. The CDR3 coding sequence is TGCGCCAGCACCGTATCGGCGGGAACACACTATGGCTACACCTTC. This encodes CASTVSAGTHYGYTF.

For this clonotype: A single base separates this from a much larger clone, so it may be a read error. The chain couples TRBV9 to TRBJ2-7; 7 bases are a match to TRBD1. Germline V gene sequence: CDR1 SGDLS, CDR2 YYNGEE. The CDR3 totals 16 residues. CDR3 DNA: TGTGCCAGCAACCCTCCGACAGGGCCAAGCTCCGACGAGCAGTACTTC. This encodes CASNPPTGPSSDEQYF.

This clonotype came up once. V is TRBV18 and J is TRBJ2-7, with 13 positions matching TRBD2. The V segment lost 6 bases and the J segment 3 bases; nucleotides outside the gene matches: 8. The CDR3 runs 16 residues. Germline loops: CDR1 KGHSH, CDR2 LQKENI. The DNA for the CDR3 is TGTGCCAGCTCCCGGACTAGCGGGGGCCACTTCTACGAGCAGTACTTC. Translation: CASSRTSGGHFYEQYF.

The rearrangement joins TRBV28 to TRBJ2-1; tentatively, D is TRBD2 (6 bases). The CDR3 sequence is 16 residues long. From germline, CDR1 is MDHEN and CDR2 SYDVKM. Trimming pared 5 bases from V and 7 bases from J, leaving 21 bases between. The chain's CDR3 is CASSTFWQGGINEQFF. As DNA, the CDR3 is TGTGCCAGCAGTACCTTCTGGCAGGGAGGAATAAATGAGCAGTTCTTC.

This clonotype occurred once. Possible read error: a much larger clone is one base away. The chain carries TRBV5-1 and TRBJ2-1; 9 bases are shared with TRBD1. The CDR3 totals 15 residues. Per the germline V gene, CDR1 is SGHRS and CDR2 is YFSETQ. With V trimmed by 7 bases and J by 7 bases, 12 bases remained unmatched. The CDR3 loop is CASGLVGQGANEQFF. The CDR3 DNA follows: TGCGCCAGCGGCCTGGTGGGACAGGGCGCTAATGAGCAGTTCTTC.

The chain joins TRBV4-2 to TRBJ2-5, with D perhaps TRBD2 (6 bases). This CDR3 region has 15 residues. The germline gives CDR1 LGHNA, CDR2 YNFKEQ. Trimming stripped 1 base from V and 3 bases from J, with 12 bases between. CDR3 protein: CASSQGIAAKETQYF. In nucleotides, the CDR3 is TGTGCCAGCAGCCAAGGTATAGCGGCCAAAGAGACCCAGTACTTC.

V is TRBV20-1 and J is TRBJ2-3; D possibly corresponds to TRBD2 (5 bases). CDR1 and CDR2 from the germline V gene are DFQATT and SNEGSKA (reference sequence). The V end was cut by 3 bases, the J end by 2 bases, with 21 bases between. CDR3 length equals 17 residues. In DNA, the CDR3 is TGCAGTGCTAGCCTCCGCAGCTACGCGGGTGTCACAGATACGCAGTATTTT. It is translated as CSASLRSYAGVTDTQYF.

The rearrangement uses TRBV12-3 or TRBV12-4 and TRBJ2-7, with 9 bases identical to TRBD2. This CDR3 contains 15 residues. V dropped 3 bases and J dropped 7; count of bases not matched to a gene: 10. CDR3 region: CASSFSGGNLVEQYF. CDR3 in DNA: TGTGCCAGCAGTTTCAGCGGGGGGAATCTGGTTGAGCAGTACTTC.

The chain employs TRBV15 and TRBJ2-2; a possible D gene is TRBD1 (6 bases). The CDR3 has 13 residues. The ends were cut back, 7 bases at V and 1 base at J, with 7 bases in the middle. Looked up from germline, CDR1 is LNHNV and CDR2 is YYDKDF (reference sequence). This chain's CDR3 is CATKGGNTGELFF. The CDR3 DNA reads TGTGCCACCAAAGGGGGGAACACCGGGGAGCTGTTTTTT.

The V call is TRBV4-3, the J call TRBJ2-3; tentatively, D is TRBD1 or TRBD2 (5 bases each). This CDR3 has 17 amino acids. V was pared by 0 bases and J by 0 bases, with 13 bases between. Germline loops: CDR1 LGHNA, CDR2 YSLEER. This CDR3 reads CASSQDLGRTSTDTQYF. In DNA, the CDR3 is TGCGCCAGCAGCCAAGATCTGGGACGGACGAGCACAGATACGCAGTATTTT.

V and J are TRBV7-2 and TRBJ2-1; 7 positions agree with TRBD1. The CDR3 totals 12 residues. The germline CDR1 and CDR2 sequences are SGHTA and FQGNSA. V lost 10 bases and J lost 8; bases outside the gene matches: 8. The CDR3 here is CAIGPGQYEQFF. The CDR3 nucleotides are TGTGCCATCGGGCCGGGACAGTATGAGCAGTTCTTC. Combining the CDR3 with reference TRBV7-2 and TRBJ2-1 gives the whole variable domain GAGVSQSPSNKVTEKGKDVELRCDPISGHTALYWYRQSLGQGLEFLIYFQGNSAPDKSGLPSDRFSAERTGGSVSTLTIQRTQQEDSAVYLCAIGPGQYEQFFGPGTRLTVL.

The sample holds a few counts of this clonotype. This chain joins TRBV20-1 and TRBJ2-5; D might be TRBD1 (5 bases). The CDR3 length is 15 residues. In germline, CDR1 is DFQATT, CDR2 SNEGSKA (reference sequence). V was cut by 6 bases and J by 2 bases, with 19 bases left in between. The CDR3 protein is CSATGLYDGQETQYF. The CDR3 nucleotides are TGCAGTGCAACAGGCCTCTATGACGGGCAAGAGACCCAGTACTTC.

Note on this clonotype: A much larger clone sits a single nucleotide away, making a read error possible. The rearrangement uses TRBV29-1 and TRBJ2-5, with D maybe TRBD1 (5 bases). The V end was cut by 3 bases, the J end by 11 bases, with 19 bases between. Germline values: CDR1 SQVTM, CDR2 ANQGSEA. The CDR3 totals 13 residues. CDR3: CSVDTQAGNEQYF. DNA of the CDR3: TGCAGCGTTGACACACAGGCCGGCAATGAGCAGTACTTC.

With regard to this clonotype: A read error may produce the germline difference seen at one junction end. V usage is TRBV7-2 and J usage is TRBJ2-4, with TRBD1 as a possible D gene (5 bases). Matching the DNA end better, TRBJ2-7 makes the J call doubtful. This CDR3 contains 15 residues. Germline CDR1 SGHTA, CDR2 FQGNSA. The CDR3 reads CASSYPPGNSHEQYF. In nucleotides, the CDR3 is TGTGCCAGCAGCTATCCACCAGGGAACTCCCACGAGCAGTACTTC.

The count of this clonotype is one. This chain joins TRBV3-1 and TRBJ2-7, with D possibly matching TRBD2 (6 bases). The J call could be wrong; TRBJ2-5 is a better fit for the DNA end. This CDR3 is 14 amino acids long. The germline gives CDR1 LGHDT, CDR2 YNNKEL (reference sequence). CDR3 loop: CASSQIGGQETQYF. DNA of the CDR3: TGTGCCAGCAGCCAGATCGGGGGTCAAGAGACCCAGTACTTC.

The rearrangement joins TRBV7-2 to TRBJ2-5, with D possibly TRBD1 on 5 matching bases. The CDR3 extends over 15 amino acids. The germline gives CDR1 SGHTA, CDR2 FQGNSA. V was shortened by 5 bases and J by 1 base, with 14 bases between the two germline ends. The CDR3 protein is CASSPTTVTQETQYF. In nucleotides, the CDR3 is TGTGCCAGCAGCCCGACGACAGTGACCCAAGAGACCCAGTACTTC.

DNA for the CDR3: TGTGCCATCAGCTTGGGCGGCGGGGGTTCGGATACGCAGTATTTT. Amino acids: CAISLGGGGSDTQYF. The chain couples TRBV10-3 to TRBJ2-3; 7 positions match TRBD2. V lost 6 bases and J lost 6; bases outside the gene matches: 12. The CDR3 loop spans 15 amino acids. Germline V gives CDR1 ENHRY, CDR2 SYGVKD.

The chain joins TRBV6-5 to TRBJ1-4; D uncertain. The germline V gene has CDR1 MNHEY and CDR2 SVGAGI. This CDR3 comprises 16 residues. The V gene lost 0 bases and the J gene lost 12 bases, with 20 bases spanning the gap. CDR3 amino acids: CASSYSLTSTEGELFF. Here the CDR3 DNA reads TGTGCCAGCAGTTACTCCCTGACCTCAACTGAGGGAGAACTGTTTTTT.

The genes are TRBV7-9 and TRBJ2-1; 9 nucleotides agree with TRBD2. The CDR3 sequence is 14 residues long. After removal of 2 bases from V and 9 bases from J, the junction contained 5 bases not matched to a gene. Germline CDR1 reads SEHNR; CDR2 reads FQNEAQ (reference sequence). The CDR3 bases are TGTGCCAGCAGCTTAATAGCGGGGGCCTCTGAGCAGTTCTTC. This encodes CASSLIAGASEQFF.